This T cell receptor (beta chain) was recorded in a study of T cell repertoires in cytomegalovirus infection. Study observations and caveats: Across the ex vivo response, the dominant clonotypes were HLA-C-restricted CMV-specific TCR beta clonotypes.

The length of the CDR3 is 14 residues. The germline V gene has CDR1 SGHTA and CDR2 FQGNSA. V lost 8 bases to trimming and J lost 5 bases; unmatched junction nucleotides: 8. A single record per CDR3 protein comes from TCRdb applying MiXCR to the reads. Of 450,000 to 650,000 distinct CDR3 sequences in the sample, approximately 25% were seen once. The table lists this clonotype with many counts. Antigen unknown. The sequence was obtained from a human donor in good health (CMV status not recorded). Some clones in this sample may be carry-over from other donors' samples. Specimen: PBMCs. The chain couples TRBV7-2 to TRBJ2-3; TRBD2 aligns across 9 bases. The CDR3, as DNA: TGTGCCAGCCGATTAGCGGGAGTGGGAGATACGCAGTATTTT. As protein: CASRLAGVGDTQYF.